One and the same sample provided the 27 T cell receptor beta chains below, sequenced in a study of control samples from healthy donors and cancer patients. Produced via immunoSEQ multiplex PCR; TCRdb's table is partial and in-frame only. The sample lists more than 150,000 clones, roughly 93% occurring once. Sample: blood. These receptors originate from a man aged 18 to 35 in good health.

Regarding this clone: The sample carries other DNA sequences with the same CDR3. V gene TRBV5-1 combines with J gene TRBJ2-5; no reliable D call. Germline V gene data show CDR1 as SGHRS and CDR2 as YFSETQ. CDR3 size: 11 residues. The V end lost 2 bases, the J end lost 4 bases, and 3 bases lay between the germline ends. The CDR3 loop reads CASSLRETQYF. In DNA, the CDR3 is TGCGCCAGCAGCTTAAGAGAGACCCAGTACTTC.

This sequence joins TRBV18 and TRBJ1-5; the D gene is possibly TRBD1 (5 bases). This CDR3 is built from 16 residues. Between the trimmed V and J ends, which lost 6 bases and 0 bases, there was a span of 15 bases. CDR1 is KGHSH, CDR2 LQKENI, per germline. The CDR3 protein is CASSSGRVYSNQPQHF. The CDR3 DNA sequence: TGTGCCAGCTCGTCCGGCAGGGTCTATAGCAATCAGCCCCAGCATTTT.

The CDR3 spells CAWSTGASYEQYF. The CDR3 region has the DNA TGTGCCTGGAGTACAGGGGCTTCCTACGAGCAGTACTTC. The chain recombines TRBV30 with TRBJ2-7, with 7 bases fitting TRBD1. Trimming cost V 2 bases and J 1 base; bases outside gene matches: 2. Per the germline V gene, CDR1 is GTSNPN and CDR2 is SVGIG (reference sequence). CDR3 length equals 13 residues.

The chain couples TRBV18 to TRBJ2-2, with no clear D. V was clipped by 3 bases and J by 2 bases, with 7 bases between them. CDR1 is KGHSH, CDR2 LQKENI, per germline. CDR3 length: 14 amino acids. The CDR3 protein is CASSPRTNTGELFF. CDR3 coding DNA: TGTGCCAGCTCACCCAGAACTAACACCGGGGAGCTGTTTTTT.

The chain joins TRBV19 to TRBJ1-6; TRBD1 aligns across 9 bases. CDR3 length: 14 residues. Germline lookup yields CDR1 LNHDA and CDR2 SQIVND (reference sequence). V trimming: 4 bases; J trimming: 13 bases; junction bases outside the gene matches: 8. The CDR3: CASSTGQGEGPLHF. CDR3 nucleotide sequence: TGTGCCAGTAGTACGGGACAGGGAGAGGGTCCCCTCCACTTT.

This clone has just one count. The chain carries TRBV10-3 and TRBJ2-7; no clear D gene. Germline V gives CDR1 ENHRY, CDR2 SYGVKD. Trimming pared 4 bases from V and 1 base from J, leaving 5 bases between. The CDR3 covers 12 residues. Here the CDR3 DNA reads TGTGCCATCAGTGCGATGTCCTACGAGCAGTACTTC. Translated: CAISAMSYEQYF.

The chain is built from TRBV6-6 and TRBJ1-5, with 10 bases that match TRBD1. With V trimmed by 7 bases and J by 2 bases, 5 bases remained unmatched. Germline values: CDR1 MNHNY, CDR2 SVGAGI (reference sequence). The CDR3 consists of 15 residues. For the CDR3, the DNA is TGTGCCAGCACGGCCGGGACAGGGGGCAATCAGCCCCAGCATTTT. It is translated as CASTAGTGGNQPQHF.

This sequence joins TRBV6-1 and TRBJ1-2; 8 nucleotides match TRBD1. V lost 3 bases and J lost 6; bases outside the gene matches: 12. The germline V gene encodes CDR1 MNHNS and CDR2 SASEGT. This CDR3 is 16 amino acids long. This chain's CDR3 is CASSDYGQGAYNGYTF. Written as DNA, the CDR3 is TGTGCCAGCAGTGACTATGGACAGGGAGCATATAATGGCTACACCTTC.

V and J are TRBV5-6 and TRBJ1-1; perhaps TRBD1 as D (6 bases). Germline lookup yields CDR1 SGHDT and CDR2 YYEEEE. The V end was cut by 1 base, the J end by 7 bases, with 11 bases between. The CDR3 is 13 amino acids. CDR3 region: CASSLLGGGEAFF. Written as DNA, the CDR3 is TGTGCCAGCAGCTTGCTTGGAGGGGGTGAAGCTTTCTTT. The complete variable domain, with remaining parts taken from reference TRBV5-6 and TRBJ1-1, reads DAGVTQSPTHLIKTRGQQVTLRCSPKSGHDTVSWYQQALGQGPQFIFQYYEEEERQRGNFPDRFSGHQFPNYSSELNVNALLLGDSALYLCASSLLGGGEAFFGQGTRLTVV.

V is TRBV4-1 and J is TRBJ2-3; 7 positions match TRBD1. V lost 2 bases and J lost 2; bases outside the gene matches: 7. Looked up from germline, CDR1 is MGHRA and CDR2 is YSYEKL. This CDR3 region has 16 residues. This CDR3 is CASSQRRGPLTDTQYF. Written as DNA, the CDR3 is TGCGCCAGCAGCCAACGAAGGGGGCCACTCACAGATACGCAGTATTTT.

Remarks on this clone: Other nucleotide sequences in the sample specify the same CDR3. The chain links TRBV6-5 to TRBJ1-3; D not resolved. V lost 2 bases, J lost 1 base, and 9 bases lay in between. This CDR3 is built from 15 residues. Germline V gives CDR1 MNHEY, CDR2 SVGAGI. CDR3 residues: CASSYSRGSGNTIYF. CDR3 in DNA: TGTGCCAGCAGTTACAGTCGAGGGTCTGGAAACACCATATATTTT.

The chain employs TRBV13 and TRBJ2-7, with D maybe TRBD1 (5 bases). This CDR3 is built from 17 residues. Germline V gives CDR1 PRHDT, CDR2 FYEKMQ (reference sequence). Trimming cost V 5 bases and J 2 bases, with 22 bases left between them. CDR3 in DNA: TGTGCCAGCAGCATGGGGCGGTGGTCCCGTTTCGCCTACGAGCAGTACTTC. It yields the protein CASSMGRWSRFAYEQYF.

This clone was picked up one time. The chain combines TRBV14 with TRBJ1-2, with D unclear. This CDR3 is built from 12 residues. V lost 5 bases, J lost 3 bases, and 7 bases lay in between. CDR1 and CDR2 from the germline V gene are SGHDN and FVKESK. CDR3 loop: CASSDGDYGYTF. DNA of the CDR3: TGTGCCAGCAGCGATGGGGACTATGGCTACACCTTC.

The chain couples TRBV19 to TRBJ2-7; 7 nucleotides agree with TRBD1. V dropped 3 bases and J dropped 6; count of bases not matched to a gene: 14. CDR3 length: 16 amino acids. The germline gives CDR1 LNHDA, CDR2 SQIVND (reference sequence). CDR3 protein: CASSIGSGRGIREQYF. CDR3 in DNA: TGTGCCAGTAGTATCGGGTCGGGCAGGGGGATCCGCGAGCAGTACTTC.

The chain combines TRBV27 with TRBJ2-2, with D maybe TRBD1 (6 bases). The CDR3 contains 15 residues. The V and J ends lost 2 bases and 4 bases respectively, with 11 bases between them. CDR1 and CDR2 from the germline V gene are MNHEY and SMNVEV (reference sequence). CDR3 DNA: TGTGCCAGCAGTTTAGAACAGGGAGTCACCGGGGAGCTGTTTTTT. It yields the protein CASSLEQGVTGELFF.

The rearrangement uses TRBV5-1 and TRBJ2-3; D not certain. Germline lookup yields CDR1 SGHRS and CDR2 YFSETQ. V gave up 4 bases and J gave up 5 bases, with 5 bases separating them. This CDR3 comprises 11 residues. The CDR3 sequence: CASSLQDTQYF. In nucleotides, the CDR3 is TGCGCCAGCAGCCTACAAGATACGCAGTATTTT.

The V gene is TRBV28, the J gene TRBJ1-6; perhaps TRBD1 as D (5 bases). The CDR3 is made up of 15 amino acids. Germline assignment: CDR1 MDHEN and CDR2 SYDVKM. V was clipped by 8 bases and J by 8 bases, with 19 bases between them. The CDR3 protein is CASLTPGQLDSPLHF. The CDR3 DNA sequence: TGTGCCAGCCTTACCCCGGGGCAGCTTGATTCACCCCTCCACTTT.

On this clone: Additional DNA sequences in this sample encode the identical CDR3. The genes are TRBV7-2 and TRBJ1-2; a weak D match, TRBD1 (5 bases). Germline lookup yields CDR1 SGHTA and CDR2 FQGNSA. CDR3 length: 13 residues. V was trimmed by 5 bases and J by 4 bases, leaving 11 bases between them. The CDR3 DNA sequence: TGTGCCAGCAGCCTTAGGGACGCCTATGGCTACACCTTC. Its protein is CASSLRDAYGYTF.

CDR3 bases: TGCGCCAGCAGCTTCCTCGGGACAGGGGGCGCAGATACGCAGTATTTT. Amino acid sequence: CASSFLGTGGADTQYF. The V and J genes are TRBV5-1 and TRBJ2-3, with TRBD1 identical over 12 bases. The CDR3 spans 16 residues. Trimming removed 2 bases from V and 4 bases from J; junction bases left unmatched: 5. The germline CDR1 and CDR2 sequences are SGHRS and YFSETQ.

The chain uses TRBV5-8 and TRBJ2-1; 11 nucleotides agree with TRBD2. Germline V lookup: CDR1 SGHTS, CDR2 YDEGEE. CDR3 length: 16 amino acids. The J segment lost 2 bases and the V segment lost 0 bases, leaving 1 base of the junction unmatched. For the CDR3, the DNA is TGTGCCAGCAGCTTGGCACTAGCGGGGGCCTACAATGAGCAGTTCTTC. The encoded protein is CASSLALAGAYNEQFF.

This chain joins TRBV5-1 and TRBJ2-1; 12 bases fit TRBD2. The CDR3 has 15 amino acids. Germline V lookup: CDR1 SGHRS, CDR2 YFSETQ. The junction had 4 bases not matched to a gene; V was cut back by 4 bases and J by 5 bases. The CDR3 bases are TGCGCCAGCAGCCAGTGGACTAGCGGGGACAATGAGCAGTTCTTC. Translation gives CASSQWTSGDNEQFF.

The gene calls are TRBV6-5 and TRBJ1-2; the D is unclear. Trimming shortened V by 4 bases and J by 7 bases, and 4 bases separated the two germline ends. The length of the CDR3 is 10 residues. Per the germline V gene, CDR1 is MNHEY and CDR2 is SVGAGI. The CDR3 loop reads CASSFVGYTF. CDR3 DNA: TGTGCCAGCAGTTTTGTTGGCTACACCTTC.

V and J are TRBV14 and TRBJ1-5, with D maybe TRBD1 (6 bases). Germline CDR1 and CDR2: SGHDN and FVKESK. Trimming removed 2 bases from V and 7 bases from J, with 6 bases in between. This CDR3 has 12 amino acids. The CDR3 here is CASSQQGQPQHF. The CDR3 DNA reads as TGTGCCAGCAGCCAACAGGGGCAGCCCCAGCATTTT. The full variable domain, in which reference TRBV14 and TRBJ1-5 provide the parts outside the CDR3, is EAGVTQFPSHSVIEKGQTVTLRCDPISGHDNLYWYRRVMGKEIKFLLHFVKESKQDESGMPNNRFLAERTGGTYSTLKVQPAELEDSGVYFCASSQQGQPQHFGDGTRLSIL.

The CDR3 region has the DNA TGTGCCAGCAGCGACAGTATCCAAGAGACCCAGTACTTC. Amino acids: CASSDSIQETQYF. The rearrangement joins TRBV6-5 to TRBJ2-5, with D perhaps matching TRBD1 (5 bases). V was pared by 6 bases and J by 1 base, with 9 bases between. The germline gives CDR1 MNHEY, CDR2 SVGAGI. The CDR3 is 13 amino acids.

The chain is built from TRBV5-6 and TRBJ2-1, with D possibly being TRBD1 or TRBD2 (6 bases each). CDR1 is SGHDT, CDR2 YYEEEE, per germline. V was trimmed by 3 bases and J by 5 bases, leaving 9 bases between them. The CDR3 sequence is 13 residues long. The CDR3: CASSSGAHNEQFF. The CDR3 DNA sequence: TGTGCCAGCAGCTCGGGGGCCCACAATGAGCAGTTCTTC.

This chain connects TRBV4-2 to TRBJ2-5; tentative D call: TRBD2 (5 bases). Germline V gene sequence: CDR1 LGHNA, CDR2 YNFKEQ. This CDR3 has 16 residues. V lost 0 bases and J lost 5, with 16 bases in between. The CDR3: CASSQDGGLIRETQYF. In DNA form, the CDR3 reads TGTGCCAGCAGCCAAGATGGAGGATTGATCAGGGAGACCCAGTACTTC.

The V gene is TRBV12-3 or TRBV12-4, the J gene TRBJ2-3; D unresolved. The CDR3 is 11 residues long. The V end lost 6 bases, the J end lost 7 bases, and 8 bases lay between the germline ends. The CDR3 bases are TGTGCCAGCAGGGGCCAACATACGCAGTATTTT. It is translated as CASRGQHTQYF.